This T cell receptor beta chain is drawn from a study of Graves' ophthalmopathy and Graves' hyperthyroidism. Deletions cut 10 bases from V and 2 bases from J, with 17 bases between. Germline lookup yields CDR1 SGHTA and CDR2 FQGNSA. The CDR3 length is 14 residues. This clonotype was recorded at least ten times. RNA served as the template for amplifying TCR beta CDR3 regions. The library came from an HTBI-primed first-round RT-PCR and a second-round multiplex PCR. TCRdb itself ran the multiplex PCR reads through MiXCR, one entry per CDR3 protein. In the table there are approximately 160,000 distinct CDR3 sequences, roughly two fifths of which are singletons.

This chain links TRBV7-2 with TRBJ1-1; D possibly corresponds to TRBD1 (6 bases). Material for sequencing was peripheral blood. This TCR was sampled from a man in his thirties or forties with Graves' ophthalmopathy. Here the CDR3 reads CAIARGAYNTEAFF. CDR3 DNA sequence: TGTGCCATAGCCCGGGGGGCATATAACACTGAAGCTTTCTTT.